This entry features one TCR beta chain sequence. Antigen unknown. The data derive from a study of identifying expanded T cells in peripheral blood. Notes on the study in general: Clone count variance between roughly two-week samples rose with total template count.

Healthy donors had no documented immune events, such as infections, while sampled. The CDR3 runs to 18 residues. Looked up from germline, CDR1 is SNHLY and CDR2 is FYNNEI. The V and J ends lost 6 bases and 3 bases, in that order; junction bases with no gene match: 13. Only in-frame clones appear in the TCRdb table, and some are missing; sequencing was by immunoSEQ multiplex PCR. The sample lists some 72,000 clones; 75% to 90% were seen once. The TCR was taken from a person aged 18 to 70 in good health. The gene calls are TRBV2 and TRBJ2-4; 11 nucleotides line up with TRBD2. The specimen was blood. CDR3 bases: TGTGCCAGCAGAAGAACTAGCGGGAGCTCCTGGGACAAAAACATTCAGTACTTC. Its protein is CASRRTSGSSWDKNIQYF.